This TCR beta chain originates from a study of T cell responses to AZD1222 COVID-19 vaccine. Profiling relied on immunoSEQ multiplex PCR, and the TCRdb table lists in-frame clones only, not all of them. This table holds more than 150,000 clones, 75% to 90% found once. Source: peripheral blood, taken on day 0 of AZD1222 vaccination. This receptor was obtained from an adult in good health.

The CDR3 reads CASSLGRVPYEQYF. The CDR3 DNA follows: TGTGCCAGCAGCTTAGGAAGGGTCCCCTACGAGCAGTACTTC. The chain employs TRBV7-2 and TRBJ2-7, with D hard to call. The V gene lost 1 base and the J gene lost 2 bases, with 9 bases spanning the gap. The germline CDR1 and CDR2 sequences are SGHTA and FQGNSA. The CDR3 contains 14 residues.